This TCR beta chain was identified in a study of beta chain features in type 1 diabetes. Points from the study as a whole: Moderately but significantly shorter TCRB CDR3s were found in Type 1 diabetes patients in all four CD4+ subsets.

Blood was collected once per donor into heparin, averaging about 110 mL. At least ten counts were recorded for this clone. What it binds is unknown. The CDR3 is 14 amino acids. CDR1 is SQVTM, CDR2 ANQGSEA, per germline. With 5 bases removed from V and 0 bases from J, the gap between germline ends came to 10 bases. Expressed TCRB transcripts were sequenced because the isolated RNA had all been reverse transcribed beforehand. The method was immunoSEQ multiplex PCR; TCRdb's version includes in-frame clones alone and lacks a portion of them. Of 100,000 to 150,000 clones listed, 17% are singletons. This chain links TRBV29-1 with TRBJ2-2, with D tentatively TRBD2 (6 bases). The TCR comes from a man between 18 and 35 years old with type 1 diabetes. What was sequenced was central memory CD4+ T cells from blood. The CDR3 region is CSVRGTSNTGELFF. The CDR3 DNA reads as TGCAGCGTTCGCGGGACGTCGAACACCGGGGAGCTGTTTTTT.